These 17 T cell receptor beta chains share one sample of origin, sequenced in a study of blood T cell repertoires in COVID-19. Generated by immunoSEQ multiplex PCR, the TCRdb table keeps only in-frame clones and is missing some. The data show some 330,000 clones, about 90% seen once. The material sequenced was peripheral blood. All receptors come from a woman aged 25 to 39 with COVID-19, enrolled during active disease.

This chain connects TRBV12-3 or TRBV12-4 to TRBJ1-3; unclear D gene. V lost 5 bases and J lost 0, with 5 bases in between. The CDR3 totals 13 residues. For the CDR3, the DNA is TGTGCCAGCAGTCGTCTCTCTGGAAACACCATATATTTT. It is translated as CASSRLSGNTIYF.

This clone came up once. The chain joins TRBV6-5 to TRBJ2-6; maybe TRBD1 (6 bases). This CDR3 is built from 15 residues. Germline CDR1 and CDR2: MNHEY and SVGAGI. V lost 7 bases and J lost 0, with 10 bases in between. The CDR3 nucleotides read TGTGCCAGCACAGGACAGAGCTCTGGGGCCAACGTCCTGACTTTC. This codes for CASTGQSSGANVLTF.

The rearrangement uses TRBV19 and TRBJ2-1, with TRBD2 matching over 8 bases. The trim removed 5 bases at V and 4 bases at J, leaving 7 bases unmatched. The germline gives CDR1 LNHDA, CDR2 SQIVND (reference sequence). The CDR3 has 15 residues. CDR3 in amino acids: CASSVGTRGYNEQFF. The CDR3 coding sequence is TGTGCCAGTAGTGTAGGGACTAGGGGTTACAATGAGCAGTTCTTC.

This clone was seen once. The chain employs TRBV19 and TRBJ2-7, with a possible D match to TRBD1 (6 bases). CDR1 and CDR2 from the germline V gene are LNHDA and SQIVND (reference sequence). CDR3 length: 14 residues. V was shortened by 5 bases and J by 0 bases, with 11 bases between the two germline ends. The CDR3 spells CASSPQGSSYEQYF. DNA for the CDR3: TGTGCCAGTAGTCCCCAGGGGAGCTCCTACGAGCAGTACTTC.

V and J are TRBV10-3 and TRBJ1-2; 10 positions agree with TRBD1. This CDR3 comprises 13 residues. Per germline, CDR1 ENHRY and CDR2 SYGVKD. V was clipped by 4 bases and J by 12 bases; unmatched bases: 8. The CDR3 spells CAISGGTGELHTF. DNA for the CDR3: TGTGCCATCAGTGGCGGGACAGGGGAATTGCACACCTTC.

The chain couples TRBV7-6 to TRBJ2-5; the match to TRBD2 covers 9 bases. J lost 1 base, V lost 1 base, and 4 bases had no gene match. From germline, CDR1 is SGHVS and CDR2 FNYEAQ. This CDR3 comprises 16 residues. CDR3 in amino acids: CASSLGWRGGQETQYF. The CDR3 DNA reads TGTGCCAGCAGCTTAGGGTGGCGGGGGGGCCAAGAGACCCAGTACTTC.

J is TRBJ1-1 and V is TRBV19; 7 nucleotides agree with TRBD1. V lost 4 bases, J lost 6 bases, and 11 bases stayed unmatched. This CDR3 has 15 residues. Germline values: CDR1 LNHDA, CDR2 SQIVND (reference sequence). The CDR3 region has the DNA TGTGCCAGTAGTACGCGCTCGACAGGGCTCTCTGAAGCTTTCTTT. Amino acid sequence: CASSTRSTGLSEAFF.

This clone occurred a few times. The chain links TRBV10-1 to TRBJ1-1, with D perhaps TRBD1 (5 bases). Trimming removed 4 bases from V and 0 bases from J, with 15 bases in between. The germline V gene encodes CDR1 WNHNN and CDR2 SYGVQD (reference sequence). This CDR3 comprises 16 residues. CDR3 in amino acids: CASSGPVSDMNTEAFF. CDR3 nucleotides: TGCGCCAGCAGTGGCCCGGTTTCGGACATGAACACTGAAGCTTTCTTT.

This clone appeared a single time. The rearrangement joins TRBV5-1 to TRBJ2-5; D may be TRBD1 (6 bases). V gave up 4 bases and J gave up 1 base, with 14 bases separating them. CDR1 and CDR2 (germline): SGHRS, YFSETQ. There are 15 residues in the CDR3. The CDR3 is CASSTTGTSQETQYF. The CDR3 DNA reads as TGCGCCAGCAGCACAACCGGGACATCCCAAGAGACCCAGTACTTC.

The V call is TRBV11-3, the J call TRBJ1-4, with TRBD1 as a possible D gene (6 bases). Germline values: CDR1 SGHNT, CDR2 YENEEA. Between the trimmed V and J ends, which lost 5 bases and 5 bases, there was a span of 15 bases. The length of the CDR3 is 15 residues. Written as DNA, the CDR3 is TGTGCCAGCAGCGCCCGGACAGTAGGGAATGAAAAACTGTTTTTT. As protein: CASSARTVGNEKLFF.

The chain employs TRBV30 and TRBJ2-7; TRBD2 is a possible D gene (5 bases). Trimming removed 0 bases at V and 7 bases at J, with 13 bases between. Germline-derived CDR1 and CDR2 are GTSNPN and SVGIG (reference sequence). CDR3 length: 13 amino acids. CDR3 amino acids: CAWSVLGSGEQYF. DNA of the CDR3: TGTGCCTGGAGTGTACTGGGGTCGGGAGAGCAGTACTTC. Supplemented by reference TRBV30 and TRBJ2-7, the full variable domain reads SQTIHQWPATLVQPVGSPLSLECTVEGTSNPNLYWYRQAAGRGLQLLFYSVGIGQISSEVPQNLSASRPQDRQFILSSKKLLLSDSGFYLCAWSVLGSGEQYFGPGTRLTVT.

This chain joins TRBV29-1 and TRBJ2-7, with TRBD2 matching over 8 bases. The CDR3 runs 13 residues. V was pared by 4 bases and J by 1 base, with 3 bases of the junction left unmatched. Germline assignment: CDR1 SQVTM and CDR2 ANQGSEA. CDR3 sequence: CSVAGGQSYEQYF. The CDR3 DNA sequence: TGCAGCGTTGCGGGGGGGCAGTCCTACGAGCAGTACTTC.

The rearrangement uses TRBV19 and TRBJ2-1; 9 bases agree with TRBD2. With 4 bases clipped from V and 4 bases from J, the junction kept 11 bases outside the gene matches. The CDR3 sequence is 17 residues long. Germline CDR1 LNHDA, CDR2 SQIVND (reference sequence). The CDR3 nucleotides are TGTGCCAGTAGTAAATTTATGCGGGGGGGCCTGTACAATGAGCAGTTCTTC. It is translated as CASSKFMRGGLYNEQFF.

This chain joins TRBV4-2 and TRBJ2-7; 9 bases line up with TRBD1. This CDR3 comprises 16 residues. Unmatched junction bases numbered 10, after V lost 1 base and J lost 6 bases. Germline CDR1 reads LGHNA; CDR2 reads YNFKEQ. CDR3 DNA sequence: TGTGCCAGCAGCCAAGTGTATGCGGGACAGGGTTCCGAGCAGTACTTC. Its protein product is CASSQVYAGQGSEQYF.

In regard to this clone: Other DNA sequences of this sample code for an identical CDR3. The rearrangement joins TRBV9 to TRBJ1-5; D is undetermined. V was pared by 0 bases and J by 2 bases, with 6 bases between. The CDR3 sequence is 14 residues long. Looked up from germline, CDR1 is SGDLS and CDR2 is YYNGEE. CDR3: CASSVGGGNQPQHF. The CDR3 bases are TGTGCCAGCAGCGTAGGCGGGGGCAATCAGCCCCAGCATTTT.

The chain carries TRBV7-8 and TRBJ1-1, with 9 bases that match TRBD1. The trim removed 5 bases at V and 3 bases at J, leaving 4 bases unmatched. Per germline, CDR1 SGHVS and CDR2 FQNEAQ. The CDR3 runs to 14 residues. This chain's CDR3 is CASSAGQGYTEAFF. CDR3 bases: TGTGCCAGCAGCGCCGGACAGGGGTACACTGAAGCTTTCTTT.

This chain joins TRBV28 and TRBJ2-1; D perhaps matches TRBD2 (6 bases). With 3 bases removed from V and 4 bases from J, the gap between germline ends came to 10 bases. The CDR3 is 14 amino acids. CDR1 and CDR2 from the germline V gene are MDHEN and SYDVKM. CDR3 bases: TGTGCCAGCAGTTTCTACGGGGGATACAATGAGCAGTTCTTC. Translated, it gives CASSFYGGYNEQFF.